The text below deals with one T cell receptor beta chain. The data belong to a study of blood T cell repertoires in COVID-19. Whole-study context: Samples of COVID-19 (acute and convalescent) were obtained from the United States, Italy and Spain. T cells, B-cell-depleted T cells, or PBMCs supplied cDNA or gDNA.

The CDR3 loop spans 14 amino acids. CDR1 MNHEY and CDR2 SVGAGI come from the germline V gene. V lost 6 bases, J lost 5 bases, and 16 bases lay in between. Original processing notes: Cell counts per sample came from amplifying reference gene primers. The method was immunoSEQ multiplex PCR; TCRdb's version includes in-frame clones alone and lacks a portion of them. The V and J calls and the clone size are those of that table, but D and trimming were determined from the DNA. The sample yields about 140,000 clones, over 75% seen once. Specimen: peripheral blood. The TCR comes from a man aged 60 to 75 with active or convalescent COVID-19. The V and J genes are TRBV6-5 and TRBJ2-5, with D tentatively TRBD1 (6 bases). Here the CDR3 DNA reads TGTGCCAGCAGCAATAAGGGGGTCCGGGAGACCCAGTACTTC. Translation: CASSNKGVRETQYF.